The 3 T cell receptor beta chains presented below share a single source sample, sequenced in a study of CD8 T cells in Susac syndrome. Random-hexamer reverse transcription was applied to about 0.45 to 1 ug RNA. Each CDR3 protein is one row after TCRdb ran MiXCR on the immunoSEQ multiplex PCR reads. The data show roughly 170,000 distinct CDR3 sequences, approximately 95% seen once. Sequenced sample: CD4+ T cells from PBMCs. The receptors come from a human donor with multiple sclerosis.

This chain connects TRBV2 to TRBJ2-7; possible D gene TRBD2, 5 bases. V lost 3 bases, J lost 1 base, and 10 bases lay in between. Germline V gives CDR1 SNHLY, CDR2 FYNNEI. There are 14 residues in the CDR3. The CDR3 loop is CASSEGERSYEQYF. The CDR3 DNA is TGTGCCAGCAGTGAGGGAGAGCGGTCCTACGAGCAGTACTTC.

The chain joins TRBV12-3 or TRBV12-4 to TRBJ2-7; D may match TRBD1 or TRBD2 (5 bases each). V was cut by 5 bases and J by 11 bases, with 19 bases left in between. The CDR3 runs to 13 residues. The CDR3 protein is CASSGYVGDAKYF. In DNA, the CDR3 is TGTGCCAGCAGTGGATACGTGGGGGACGCCAAGTACTTC.

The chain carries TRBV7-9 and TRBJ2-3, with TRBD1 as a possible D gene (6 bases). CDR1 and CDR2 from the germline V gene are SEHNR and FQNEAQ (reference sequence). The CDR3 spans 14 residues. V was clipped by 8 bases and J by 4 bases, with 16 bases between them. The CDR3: CASEQGFGADTQYF. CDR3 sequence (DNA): TGTGCCAGCGAACAGGGATTTGGCGCAGATACGCAGTATTTT.